The source of this TCR beta chain is a study of blood T cell repertoires in COVID-19. Study at large: Italy, Spain and the United States were the sources of the convalescent and acute COVID-19 samples.

The data were produced by immunoSEQ multiplex PCR, yet TCRdb's version contains in-frame clones alone and is incomplete. This table has some 260,000 clones, roughly 84% appearing once. Germline CDR1 is KGHSH and CDR2 is LQKENI. The V end lost 1 base, the J end lost 4 bases, and 10 bases lay between the germline ends. The CDR3 has 14 amino acids. This TCR derives from a young woman with acute or convalescent COVID-19. The rearrangement uses TRBV18 and TRBJ2-5; a weak D match, TRBD2 (6 bases). The specimen sequenced was peripheral blood. The CDR3 spells CASSPLLEGETQYF. The CDR3 nucleotides are TGTGCCAGCTCACCACTGTTGGAGGGAGAGACCCAGTACTTC.